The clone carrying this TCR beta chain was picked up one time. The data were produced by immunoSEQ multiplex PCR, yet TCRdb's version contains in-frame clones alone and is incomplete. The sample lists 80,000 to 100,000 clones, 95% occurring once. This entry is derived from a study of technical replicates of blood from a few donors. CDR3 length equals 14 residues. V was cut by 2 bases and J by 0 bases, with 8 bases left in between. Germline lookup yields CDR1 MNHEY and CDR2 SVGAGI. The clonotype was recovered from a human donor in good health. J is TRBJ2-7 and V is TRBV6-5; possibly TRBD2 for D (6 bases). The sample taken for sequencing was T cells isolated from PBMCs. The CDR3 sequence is CASSYRGSSYEQYF. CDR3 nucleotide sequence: TGTGCCAGCAGTTACCGGGGGAGCTCCTACGAGCAGTACTTC.